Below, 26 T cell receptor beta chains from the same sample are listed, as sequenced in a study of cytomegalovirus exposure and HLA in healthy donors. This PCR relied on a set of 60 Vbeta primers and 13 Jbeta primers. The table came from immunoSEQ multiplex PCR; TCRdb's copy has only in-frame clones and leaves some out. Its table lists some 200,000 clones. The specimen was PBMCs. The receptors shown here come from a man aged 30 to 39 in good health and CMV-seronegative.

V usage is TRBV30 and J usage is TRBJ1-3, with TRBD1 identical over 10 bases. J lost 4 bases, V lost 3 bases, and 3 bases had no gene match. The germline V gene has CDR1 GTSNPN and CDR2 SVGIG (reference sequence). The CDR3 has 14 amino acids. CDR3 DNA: TGTGCCTGGAGCGGACAGGGGGTCGGAAACACCATATATTTT. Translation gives CAWSGQGVGNTIYF. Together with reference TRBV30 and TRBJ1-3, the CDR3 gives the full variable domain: SQTIHQWPATLVQPVGSPLSLECTVEGTSNPNLYWYRQAAGRGLQLLFYSVGIGQISSEVPQNLSASRPQDRQFILSSKKLLLSDSGFYLCAWSGQGVGNTIYFGEGSWLTVV.

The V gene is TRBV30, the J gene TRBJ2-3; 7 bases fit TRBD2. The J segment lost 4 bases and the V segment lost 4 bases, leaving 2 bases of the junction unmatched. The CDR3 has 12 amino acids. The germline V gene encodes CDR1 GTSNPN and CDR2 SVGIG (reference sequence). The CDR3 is CAWTGGSDTQYF. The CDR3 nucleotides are TGTGCCTGGACCGGGGGGTCAGATACGCAGTATTTT.

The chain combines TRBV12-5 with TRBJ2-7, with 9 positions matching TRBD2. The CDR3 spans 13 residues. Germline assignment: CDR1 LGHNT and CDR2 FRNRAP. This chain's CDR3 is CALGSSGDYEQYF. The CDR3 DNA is TGTGCCCTTGGTTCTAGCGGGGACTACGAGCAGTACTTC.

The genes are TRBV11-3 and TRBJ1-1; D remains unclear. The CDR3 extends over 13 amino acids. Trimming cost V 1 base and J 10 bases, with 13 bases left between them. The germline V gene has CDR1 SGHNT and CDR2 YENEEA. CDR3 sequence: CASSLGSVGGAFF. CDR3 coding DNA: TGTGCCAGCAGCTTAGGGTCCGTCGGTGGAGCTTTCTTT.

CDR3 sequence: CASSLMHRGSSYNSPLHF. The CDR3, as DNA: TGTGCCAGCAGCCTCATGCACAGGGGCAGCTCCTATAATTCACCCCTCCACTTT. The chain links TRBV7-2 to TRBJ1-6; 7 positions match TRBD1. J gave up 0 bases and V 5 bases, and 10 bases lay outside the gene matches. Germline V lookup: CDR1 SGHTA, CDR2 FQGNSA. The CDR3 contains 18 residues.

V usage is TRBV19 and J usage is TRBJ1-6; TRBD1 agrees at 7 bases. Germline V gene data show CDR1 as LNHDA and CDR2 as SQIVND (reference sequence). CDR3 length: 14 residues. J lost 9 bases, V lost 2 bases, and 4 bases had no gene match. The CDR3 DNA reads TGTGCCAGTAGTATAACAGGGGTGGGTTCACCCCTCCACTTT. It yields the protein CASSITGVGSPLHF.

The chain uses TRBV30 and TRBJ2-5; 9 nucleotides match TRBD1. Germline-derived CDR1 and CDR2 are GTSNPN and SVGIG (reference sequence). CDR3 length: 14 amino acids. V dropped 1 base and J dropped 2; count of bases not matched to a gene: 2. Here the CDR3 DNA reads TGTGCCTGGAGTGGGACAGGGGCGCAAGAGACCCAGTACTTC. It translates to CAWSGTGAQETQYF.

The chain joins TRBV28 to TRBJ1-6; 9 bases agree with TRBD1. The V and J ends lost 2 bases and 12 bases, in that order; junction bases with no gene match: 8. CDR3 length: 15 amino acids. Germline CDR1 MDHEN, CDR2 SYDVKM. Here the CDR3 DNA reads TGTGCCAGCAGTTTACAGGACAGGGGTTGGGAACCCCTCCACTTT. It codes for CASSLQDRGWEPLHF.

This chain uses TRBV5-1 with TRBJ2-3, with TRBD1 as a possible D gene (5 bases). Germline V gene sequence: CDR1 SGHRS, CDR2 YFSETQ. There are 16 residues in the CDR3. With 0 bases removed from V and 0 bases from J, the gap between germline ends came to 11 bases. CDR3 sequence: CASSLVAGRSTDTQYF. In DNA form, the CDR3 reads TGCGCCAGCAGCTTGGTGGCAGGGCGGAGCACAGATACGCAGTATTTT.

In DNA form, the CDR3 reads TGTGCCAGCAGCCCGAGAGTAGCGGGGGCGCAAGAGACCCAGTACTTC. As protein: CASSPRVAGAQETQYF. The V call is TRBV7-2, the J call TRBJ2-5; 9 bases are a match to TRBD2. This CDR3 is 16 amino acids long. Trimming at V came to 5 bases and at J to 2 bases, leaving 9 bases not matched to a gene. Germline V gene data show CDR1 as SGHTA and CDR2 as FQGNSA.

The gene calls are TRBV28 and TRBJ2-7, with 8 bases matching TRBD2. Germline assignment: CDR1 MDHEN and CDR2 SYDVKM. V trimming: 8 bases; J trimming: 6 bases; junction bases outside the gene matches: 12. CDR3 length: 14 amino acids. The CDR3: CASLGAGGPREQYF. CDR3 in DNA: TGTGCCAGCTTGGGGGCGGGAGGCCCTCGCGAGCAGTACTTC. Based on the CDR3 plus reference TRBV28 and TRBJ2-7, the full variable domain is DVKVTQSSRYLVKRTGEKVFLECVQDMDHENMFWYRQDPGLGLRLIYFSYDVKMKEKGDIPEGYSVSREKKERFSLILESASTNQTSMYLCASLGAGGPREQYFGPGTRLTVT.

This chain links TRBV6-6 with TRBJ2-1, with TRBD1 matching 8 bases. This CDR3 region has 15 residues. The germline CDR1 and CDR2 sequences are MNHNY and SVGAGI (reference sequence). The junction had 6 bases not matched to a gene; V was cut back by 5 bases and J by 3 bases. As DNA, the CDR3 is TGTGCCAGCAGTCCCGGGACAGGATACTACAATGAGCAGTTCTTC. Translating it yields CASSPGTGYYNEQFF.

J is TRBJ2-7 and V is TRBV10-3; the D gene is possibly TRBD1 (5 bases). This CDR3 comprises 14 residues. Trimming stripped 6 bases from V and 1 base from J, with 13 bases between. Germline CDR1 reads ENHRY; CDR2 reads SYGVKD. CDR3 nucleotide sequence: TGTGCCATCAGCCCGCCCGACAGATCCTACGAGCAGTACTTC. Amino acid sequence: CAISPPDRSYEQYF.

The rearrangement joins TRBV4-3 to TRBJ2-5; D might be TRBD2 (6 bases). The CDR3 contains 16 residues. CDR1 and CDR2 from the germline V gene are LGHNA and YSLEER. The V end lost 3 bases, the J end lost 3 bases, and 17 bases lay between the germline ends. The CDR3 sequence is CASSQDPRGYEETQYF. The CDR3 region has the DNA TGCGCCAGCAGCCAGGATCCTCGGGGGTATGAAGAGACCCAGTACTTC.

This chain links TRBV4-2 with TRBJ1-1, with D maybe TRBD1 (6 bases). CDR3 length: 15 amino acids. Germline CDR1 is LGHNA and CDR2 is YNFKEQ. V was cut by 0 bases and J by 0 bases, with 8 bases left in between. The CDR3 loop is CASSQDGTLNTEAFF. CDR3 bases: TGTGCCAGCAGCCAAGACGGGACATTGAACACTGAAGCTTTCTTT.

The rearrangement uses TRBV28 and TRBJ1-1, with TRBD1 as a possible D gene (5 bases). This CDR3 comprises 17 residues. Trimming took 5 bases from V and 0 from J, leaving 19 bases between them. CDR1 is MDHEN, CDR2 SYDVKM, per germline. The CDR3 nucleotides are TGTGCCAGCAGTCCCATATACCCGAGCAGGGTGAACACTGAAGCTTTCTTT. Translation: CASSPIYPSRVNTEAFF.

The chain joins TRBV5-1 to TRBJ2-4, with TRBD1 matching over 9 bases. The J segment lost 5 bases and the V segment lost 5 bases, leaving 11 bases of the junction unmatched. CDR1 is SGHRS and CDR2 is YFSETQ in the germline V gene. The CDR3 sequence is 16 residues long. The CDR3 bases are TGCGCCAGCAGTCAATTGGGACAGGGCATCCAAAACATTCAGTACTTC. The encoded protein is CASSQLGQGIQNIQYF.

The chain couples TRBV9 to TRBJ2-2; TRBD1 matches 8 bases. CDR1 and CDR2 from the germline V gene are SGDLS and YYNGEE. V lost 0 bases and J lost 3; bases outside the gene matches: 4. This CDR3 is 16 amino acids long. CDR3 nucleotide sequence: TGTGCCAGCAGCGTAGTGGGGACAGGCTACACCGGGGAGCTGTTTTTT. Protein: CASSVVGTGYTGELFF.

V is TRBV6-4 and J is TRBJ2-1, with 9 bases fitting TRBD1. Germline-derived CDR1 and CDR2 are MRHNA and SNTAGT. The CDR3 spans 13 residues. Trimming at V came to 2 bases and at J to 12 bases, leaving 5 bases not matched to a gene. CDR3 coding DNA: TGTGCCAGCAGTGACACGGACAGGGGCGCGCAGTTCTTC. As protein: CASSDTDRGAQFF.

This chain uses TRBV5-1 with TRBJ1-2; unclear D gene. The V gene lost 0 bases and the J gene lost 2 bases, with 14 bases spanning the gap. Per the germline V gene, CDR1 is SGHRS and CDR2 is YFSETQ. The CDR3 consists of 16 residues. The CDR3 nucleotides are TGCGCCAGCAGCTTGGAAGTTACTCCTTACAACTATGGCTACACCTTC. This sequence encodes CASSLEVTPYNYGYTF.

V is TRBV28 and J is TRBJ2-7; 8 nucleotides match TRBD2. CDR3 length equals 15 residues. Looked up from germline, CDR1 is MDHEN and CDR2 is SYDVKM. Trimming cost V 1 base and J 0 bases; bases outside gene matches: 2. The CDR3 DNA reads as TGTGCCAGCAGTTTATCTCTAGCGGGCTCCTACGAGCAGTACTTC. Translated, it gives CASSLSLAGSYEQYF.

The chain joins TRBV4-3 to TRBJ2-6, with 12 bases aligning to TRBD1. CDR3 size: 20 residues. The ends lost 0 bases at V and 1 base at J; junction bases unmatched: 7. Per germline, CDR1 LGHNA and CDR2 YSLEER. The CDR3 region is CASSQEPPGQGASGANVLTF. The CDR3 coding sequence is TGCGCCAGCAGCCAAGAACCCCCGGGACAGGGGGCTTCTGGGGCCAACGTCCTGACTTTC.

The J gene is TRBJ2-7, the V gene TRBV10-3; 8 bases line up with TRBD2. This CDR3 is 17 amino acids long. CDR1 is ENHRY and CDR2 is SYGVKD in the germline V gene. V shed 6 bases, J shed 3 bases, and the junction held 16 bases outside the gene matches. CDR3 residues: CAIRLYSPERGNYEQYF. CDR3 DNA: TGTGCCATCAGGCTATATTCCCCTGAGCGGGGGAACTACGAGCAGTACTTC.

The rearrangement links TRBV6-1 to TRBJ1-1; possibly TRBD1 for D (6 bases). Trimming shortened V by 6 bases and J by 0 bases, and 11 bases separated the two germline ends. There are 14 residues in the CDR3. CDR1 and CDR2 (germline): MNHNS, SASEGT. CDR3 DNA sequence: TGTGCCAGCAGCTACGGGACACTGAACACTGAAGCTTTCTTT. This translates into CASSYGTLNTEAFF.

CDR3 coding DNA: TGTGCCAGCAGCCCCCGGGGGAGCTACGAGCAGTACTTC. Translation: CASSPRGSYEQYF. The rearrangement links TRBV5-4 to TRBJ2-7; a weak D match, TRBD2 (6 bases). The CDR3 totals 13 residues. The V and J ends lost 4 bases and 3 bases respectively, with 11 bases between them. Germline values: CDR1 SGHNT, CDR2 YYREEE (reference sequence). Complete variable domain (other parts from reference TRBV5-4 and TRBJ2-7): ETGVTQSPTHLIKTRGQQVTLRCSSQSGHNTVSWYQQALGQGPQFIFQYYREEENGRGNFPPRFSGLQFPNYSSELNVNALELDDSALYLCASSPRGSYEQYFGPGTRLTVT.

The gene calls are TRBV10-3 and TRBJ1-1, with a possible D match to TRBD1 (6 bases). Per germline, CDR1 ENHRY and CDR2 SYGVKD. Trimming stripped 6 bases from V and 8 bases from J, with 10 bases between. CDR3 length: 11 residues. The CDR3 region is CAISETGEAFF. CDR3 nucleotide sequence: TGTGCCATCAGCGAGACAGGAGAAGCTTTCTTT.